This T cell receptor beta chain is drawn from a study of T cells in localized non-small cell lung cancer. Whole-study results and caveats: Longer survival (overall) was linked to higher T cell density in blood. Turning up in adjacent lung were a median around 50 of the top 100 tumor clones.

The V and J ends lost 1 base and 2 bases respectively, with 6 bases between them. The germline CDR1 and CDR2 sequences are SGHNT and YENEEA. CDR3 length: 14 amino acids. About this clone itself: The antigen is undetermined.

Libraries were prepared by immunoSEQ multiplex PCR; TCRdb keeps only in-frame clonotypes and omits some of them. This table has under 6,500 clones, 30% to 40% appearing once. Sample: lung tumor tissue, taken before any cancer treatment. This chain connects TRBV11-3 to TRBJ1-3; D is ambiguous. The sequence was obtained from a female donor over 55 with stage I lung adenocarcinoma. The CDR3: CASSLGSTGNTIYF. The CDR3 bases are TGTGCCAGCAGCTTAGGCAGTACTGGAAACACCATATATTTT.